The T cell receptor beta chain under discussion was sequenced for a study of T cell responses to AZD1222 COVID-19 vaccine. A note on this clone: The antigen is unknown.

TCRdb's table, derived via immunoSEQ multiplex PCR, lists solely in-frame clones and lacks some. The sample has approximately 220,000 clones, about 93% seen once. Study observations and caveats: Sampled repertoires all dated from after the peak T cell response. Reports say nearly half of spike-specific TCRs go after unmutated variant regions. CD4 TCRs linked to vaccination spanned spike, dominating at 160-218 and 743-854.

From germline, CDR1 is LNHDA and CDR2 SQIVND (reference sequence). The V end lost 3 bases, the J end lost 0 bases, and 5 bases lay between the germline ends. This CDR3 spans 13 amino acids. Sequencing was performed on peripheral blood, taken on day 0 of MenACWY control vaccination. The J gene is TRBJ1-2, the V gene TRBV19; D not certain. The sequence derives from an adult in good health. Here the CDR3 DNA reads TGTGCCAGTAGTATGGCAGCTAACTATGGCTACACCTTC. It translates to CASSMAANYGYTF. Together with reference TRBV19 and TRBJ1-2, the CDR3 gives the full variable domain: DGGITQSPKYLFRKEGQNVTLSCEQNLNHDAMYWYRQDPGQGLRLIYYSQIVNDFQKGDIAEGYSVSREKKESFPLTVTSAQKNPTAFYLCASSMAANYGYTFGSGTRLTVV.